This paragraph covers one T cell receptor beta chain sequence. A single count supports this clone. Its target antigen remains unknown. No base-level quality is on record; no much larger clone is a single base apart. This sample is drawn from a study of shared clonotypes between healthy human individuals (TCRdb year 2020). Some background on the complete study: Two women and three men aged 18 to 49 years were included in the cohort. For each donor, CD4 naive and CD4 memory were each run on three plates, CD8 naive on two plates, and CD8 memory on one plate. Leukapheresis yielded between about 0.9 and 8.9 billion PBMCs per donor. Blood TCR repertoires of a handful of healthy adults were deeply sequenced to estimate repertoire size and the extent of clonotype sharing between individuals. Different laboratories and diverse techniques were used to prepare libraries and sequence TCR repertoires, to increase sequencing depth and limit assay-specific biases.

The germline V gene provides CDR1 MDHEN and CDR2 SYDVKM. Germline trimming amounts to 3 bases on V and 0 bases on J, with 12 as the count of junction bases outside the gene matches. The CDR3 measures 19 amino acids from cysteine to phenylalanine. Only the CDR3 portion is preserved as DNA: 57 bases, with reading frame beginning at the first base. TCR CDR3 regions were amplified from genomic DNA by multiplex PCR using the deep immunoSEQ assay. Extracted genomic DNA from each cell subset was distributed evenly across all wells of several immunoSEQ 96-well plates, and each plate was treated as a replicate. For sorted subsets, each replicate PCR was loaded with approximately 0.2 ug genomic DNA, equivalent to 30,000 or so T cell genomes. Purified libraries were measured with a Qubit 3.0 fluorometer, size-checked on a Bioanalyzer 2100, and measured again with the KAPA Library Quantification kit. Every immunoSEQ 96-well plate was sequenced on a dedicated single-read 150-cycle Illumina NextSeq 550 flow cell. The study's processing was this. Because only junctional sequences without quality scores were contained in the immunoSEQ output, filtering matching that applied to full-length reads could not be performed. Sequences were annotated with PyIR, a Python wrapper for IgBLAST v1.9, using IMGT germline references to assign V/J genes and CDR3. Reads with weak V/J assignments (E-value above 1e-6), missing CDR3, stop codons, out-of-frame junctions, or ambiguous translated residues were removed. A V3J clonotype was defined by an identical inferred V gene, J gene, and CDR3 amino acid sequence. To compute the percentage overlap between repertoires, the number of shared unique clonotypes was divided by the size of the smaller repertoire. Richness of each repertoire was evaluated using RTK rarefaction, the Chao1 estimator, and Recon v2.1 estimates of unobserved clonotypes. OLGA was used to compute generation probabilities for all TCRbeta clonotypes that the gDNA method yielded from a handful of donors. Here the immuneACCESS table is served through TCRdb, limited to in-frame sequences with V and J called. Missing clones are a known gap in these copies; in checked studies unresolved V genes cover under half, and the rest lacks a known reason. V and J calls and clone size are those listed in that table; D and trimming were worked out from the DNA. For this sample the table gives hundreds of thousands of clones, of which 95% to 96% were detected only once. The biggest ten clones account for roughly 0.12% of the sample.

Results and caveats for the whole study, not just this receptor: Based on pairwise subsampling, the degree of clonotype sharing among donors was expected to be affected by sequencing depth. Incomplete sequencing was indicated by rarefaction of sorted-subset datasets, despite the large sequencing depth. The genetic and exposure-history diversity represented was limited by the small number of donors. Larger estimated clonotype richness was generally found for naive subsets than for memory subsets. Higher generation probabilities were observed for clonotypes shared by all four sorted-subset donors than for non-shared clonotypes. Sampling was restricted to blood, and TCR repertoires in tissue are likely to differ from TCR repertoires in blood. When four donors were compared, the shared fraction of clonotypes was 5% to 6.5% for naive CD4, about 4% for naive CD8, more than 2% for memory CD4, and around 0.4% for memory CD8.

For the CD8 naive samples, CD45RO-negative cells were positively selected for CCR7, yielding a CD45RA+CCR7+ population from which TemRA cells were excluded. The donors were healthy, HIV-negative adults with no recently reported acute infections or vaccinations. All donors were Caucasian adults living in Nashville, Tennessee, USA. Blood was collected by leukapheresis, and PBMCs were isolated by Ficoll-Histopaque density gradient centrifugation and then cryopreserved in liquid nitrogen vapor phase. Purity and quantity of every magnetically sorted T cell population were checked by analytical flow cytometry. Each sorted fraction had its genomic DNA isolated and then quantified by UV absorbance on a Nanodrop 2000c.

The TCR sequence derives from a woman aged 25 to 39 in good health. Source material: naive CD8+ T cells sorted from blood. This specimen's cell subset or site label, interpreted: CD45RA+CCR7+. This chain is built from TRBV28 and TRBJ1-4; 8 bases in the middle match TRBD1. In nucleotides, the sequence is TGTGCCAGCAGTTTGGTCCAGGGGGCCGAAATCGCAACTAATGAAAAACTGTTTTTT. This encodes CASSLVQGAEIATNEKLFF.